The rows below give T cell receptor beta chains drawn from one sample of a study of cytomegalovirus exposure and HLA in healthy donors. The table came from immunoSEQ multiplex PCR; TCRdb's copy has only in-frame clones and leaves some out. The table records about 120,000 clones, 60% to 85% of them present only once. Source material: PBMCs. The source is a middle-aged woman in good health and CMV-seropositive. The CDR3 runs from the conserved cysteine through the conserved F or W. Each record gives: D gene, V gene, J gene, clone size, CDR3 protein, CDR3 DNA. A D gene is named only where the DNA matches it firmly. Clone size, where shown, is once, few, many, or a class for clones that have expanded.

TRBD2,TRBV15,TRBJ2-5,.,CATSRPSGSSVTQYF,TGTGCCACCAGCAGGCCTAGCGGGTCATCAGTGACCCAGTACTTC
TRBD2,TRBV5-4,TRBJ2-3,.,CASSPGRGGVLSSTDTQYF,TGTGCCAGCAGCCCCGGGAGGGGGGGGGTGCTCTCTAGCACAGATACGCAGTATTTT
TRBD2,TRBV7-3,TRBJ2-7,.,CASSLYGPGRLAGGNKQYF,TGTGCCAGCAGCCTGTATGGGCCGGGGAGACTAGCGGGAGGCAACAAGCAGTACTTC
.,TRBV7-2,TRBJ1-5,few,CASSLGDRGNQPQHF,TGTGCCAGCAGCTTAGGGGATAGGGGTAATCAGCCCCAGCATTTT
.,TRBV9,TRBJ1-1,.,CASSVEAGWGGAFF,TGTGCCAGCAGCGTAGAGGCCGGGTGGGGGGGGGCTTTCTTT
.,TRBV6-5,TRBJ1-6,.,CASTLRPGFNSPLHF,TGTGCCAGCACCCTACGACCAGGTTTTAATTCACCCCTCCACTTT
TRBD1,TRBV7-9,TRBJ2-2,.,CASRPDRGRNLGELFF,TGTGCCAGCAGACCCGACAGGGGTCGTAATTTGGGGGAGCTGTTTTTT
TRBD1,TRBV6-1,TRBJ2-4,.,CASSEIRDRAKNIQYF,TGTGCCAGCAGTGAAATTCGGGACAGAGCCAAAAACATTCAGTACTTC
.,TRBV6-1,TRBJ2-7,.,CASSEGWTEGKYF,TGTGCCAGCAGTGAAGGCTGGACAGAAGGGAAGTACTTC
.,TRBV2,TRBJ2-7,.,CASSAGPLGGEQYF,TGTGCCAGCAGTGCGGGACCTTTGGGAGGCGAGCAGTACTTC
.,TRBV7-2,TRBJ2-6,.,CASSLRSSGANVLTF,TGTGCCAGCAGCTTACGTTCCTCTGGGGCCAACGTCCTGACTTTC
TRBD1,TRBV19,TRBJ2-7,.,CALTGGTPYSLYEQYF,TGTGCCCTGACAGGGGGGACCCCTTACTCTCTATACGAGCAGTACTTC
TRBD1,TRBV12-5,TRBJ1-5,.,CALGQFGNQPQHF,TGTGCTTTGGGACAGTTTGGGAATCAGCCCCAGCATTTT
TRBD1,TRBV5-4,TRBJ2-3,.,CASSVNGQGGTYTQYF,TGTGCCAGCAGCGTTAACGGACAGGGGGGGACGTATACGCAGTATTTT
TRBD1,TRBV5-4,TRBJ1-1,.,CASSPDRGAEAFF,TGTGCCAGCAGCCCAGACAGGGGCGCTGAAGCTTTCTTT
.,TRBV30,TRBJ1-3,.,CAWAPDSSGNTIYF,TGTGCCTGGGCCCCTGACAGCTCTGGAAACACCATATATTTT
TRBD2,TRBV4-3,TRBJ2-7,.,CASSQGIPLGGATYEQYF,TGCGCCAGCAGCCAAGGTATCCCGCTGGGAGGGGCAACCTACGAGCAGTACTTC
.,TRBV10-3,TRBJ1-2,.,CAISALGGGFPNF,TGTGCCATCAGTGCCCTGGGGGGTGGCTTCCCCAACTTC
.,TRBV7-6,TRBJ1-2,once,CASSALAGGPGGYTF,TGTGCCAGCAGCGCCTTGGCAGGCGGACCGGGAGGCTACACCTTC
TRBD1,TRBV6-5,TRBJ1-6,few,CASSYGPTGVVSPLHF,TGTGCCAGCAGTTACGGACCGACAGGGGTGGTTTCACCCCTCCACTTT
.,TRBV19,TRBJ1-2,.,CASRGLPTGATYGYTF,TGTGCCAGTAGGGGGCTTCCGACGGGAGCCACCTATGGCTACACCTTC
TRBD2,TRBV6-1,TRBJ2-5,.,CASTRLAGGGETQYF,TGTGCCAGCACTAGACTAGCGGGGGGAGGGGAGACCCAGTACTTC
TRBD2,TRBV18,TRBJ2-5,.,CASSPSGETGTQYF,TGTGCCAGCTCACCTAGCGGGGAGACGGGGACCCAGTACTTC
.,TRBV29-1,TRBJ2-1,.,CSASQRTFDEQFF,TGCAGCGCGAGCCAAAGGACTTTCGATGAGCAGTTCTTC
.,TRBV4-2,TRBJ2-2,.,CASSQADSHTGELFF,TGTGCCAGCAGCCAAGCCGACAGCCACACCGGGGAGCTGTTTTTT
.,TRBV18,TRBJ2-7,.,CASSPGRTAPYEQYF,TGTGCCAGCTCACCGGGGCGGACGGCCCCCTACGAGCAGTACTTC
.,TRBV19,TRBJ1-5,.,CASSMSGGGQPQHF,TGTGCCAGTAGTATGTCTGGCGGGGGGCAGCCCCAGCATTTT
.,TRBV7-6,TRBJ2-3,.,CASSLGLGGTDTQYF,TGTGCCAGCAGCTTAGGGCTAGGGGGCACAGATACGCAGTATTTT
TRBD1,TRBV7-6,TRBJ2-7,.,CASSISGQGAGEQYF,TGTGCCAGCAGCATTTCGGGACAGGGGGCTGGGGAGCAGTACTTC
TRBD1,TRBV13,TRBJ2-3,.,CASSQYKHGTGNGADTQYF,TGTGCCAGCAGCCAATACAAGCATGGGACAGGTAATGGAGCAGATACGCAGTATTTT
TRBD1,TRBV5-1,TRBJ2-4,.,CASSSGQGSALSKNIQYF,TGCGCCAGCAGCTCCGGACAGGGGAGCGCGCTGTCCAAAAACATTCAGTACTTC
.,TRBV11-2,TRBJ2-1,.,CASSSTQGNEQFF,TGTGCCAGCAGCTCAACCCAGGGAAATGAGCAGTTCTTC